This T cell receptor (beta chain) was captured in a study of blood T cell repertoires in COVID-19. Study details: Researchers got acute and convalescent COVID-19 samples from the United States, Italy and Spain. Sources were T cells, B-cell-depleted T cells, or PBMCs; the material itself was cDNA or gDNA.

TCRdb's copy holds only in-frame clones and misses some; the assay was immunoSEQ multiplex PCR. The repertoire holds a few hundred thousand clones, over 75% seen once, with around 13% in the top ten. Per the germline V gene, CDR1 is DFQATT and CDR2 is SNEGSKA (reference sequence). The CDR3 has 15 residues. Trimming at V came to 3 bases and at J to 5 bases, leaving 8 bases not matched to a gene. The material sequenced was peripheral blood. This clonotype was obtained from a human donor in a cohort sampled during active COVID-19. The chain is built from TRBV20-1 and TRBJ2-3, with 10 nucleotides matching TRBD2. DNA of the CDR3: TGCAGTGCTAGTCCTCTAGCGGGAGATGTAGATACGCAGTATTTT. Protein sequence: CSASPLAGDVDTQYF.